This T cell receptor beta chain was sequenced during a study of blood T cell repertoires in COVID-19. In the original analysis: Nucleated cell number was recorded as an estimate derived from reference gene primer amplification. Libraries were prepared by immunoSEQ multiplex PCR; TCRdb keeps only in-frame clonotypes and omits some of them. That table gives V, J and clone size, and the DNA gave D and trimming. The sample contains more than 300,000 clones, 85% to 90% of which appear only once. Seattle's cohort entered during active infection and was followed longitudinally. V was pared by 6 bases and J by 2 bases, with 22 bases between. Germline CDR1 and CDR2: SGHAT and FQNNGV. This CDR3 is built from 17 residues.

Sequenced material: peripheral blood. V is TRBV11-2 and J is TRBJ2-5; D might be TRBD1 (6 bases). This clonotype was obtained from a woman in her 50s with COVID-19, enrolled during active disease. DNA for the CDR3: TGTGCCAGCAGTAGTACCCTTGGCCGGGACACTCAAGAGACCCAGTACTTC. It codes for CASSSTLGRDTQETQYF.